The rows below give T cell receptor beta chains drawn from one sample of a study of cytomegalovirus exposure and HLA in healthy donors. Clones were sequenced by immunoSEQ multiplex PCR, and TCRdb holds only the in-frame ones, with some missing. The sample records approximately 110,000 clones, roughly 80% being singletons. Sequencing was done on a sample of PBMCs. Every receptor here comes from a woman aged 40 to 50 in good health and CMV-seropositive. CDR3s include the opening cysteine and the closing phenylalanine or tryptophan. The D gene is left open where the match is weak. Only part of the rows carry a size: once, few, many, or a class if the clone is expanded.

D gene: TRBD1
J gene: TRBJ1-5
clone size: NA
V gene: TRBV28
CDR3 protein: CASSFRGQGAQPQHF
CDR3 DNA: TGTGCCAGCAGTTTTAGGGGACAGGGGGCACAGCCCCAGCATTTT

D gene: TRBD1
J gene: TRBJ2-2
clone size: NA
V gene: TRBV28
CDR3 protein: CASRTGTGELFF
CDR3 DNA: TGTGCCAGCAGGACAGGGACCGGGGAGCTGTTTTTT

D gene: NA
J gene: TRBJ2-2
clone size: few
V gene: TRBV7-6
CDR3 protein: CASSLDGANTGELFF
CDR3 DNA: TGTGCCAGCAGCCTAGACGGAGCAAACACCGGGGAGCTGTTTTTT

D gene: NA
J gene: TRBJ1-6
clone size: NA
V gene: TRBV4-3
CDR3 protein: CASSQPQGGGNNSPLHF
CDR3 DNA: TGCGCCAGCAGCCAACCCCAGGGAGGAGGGAACAATTCACCCCTCCACTTT

D gene: TRBD1
J gene: TRBJ1-2
clone size: NA
V gene: TRBV6-1
CDR3 protein: CASSSRQGNYGYTF
CDR3 DNA: TGTGCCAGCAGTTCACGACAGGGGAACTATGGCTACACCTTC

D gene: TRBD2
J gene: TRBJ2-5
clone size: NA
V gene: TRBV7-2
CDR3 protein: CASRNLAGRGETQYF
CDR3 DNA: TGTGCCAGCAGGAACCTAGCGGGAAGGGGGGAGACCCAGTACTTC

D gene: TRBD1
J gene: TRBJ2-3
clone size: NA
V gene: TRBV4-1
CDR3 protein: CASSHRDRETDTQYF
CDR3 DNA: TGCGCCAGCAGCCACCGGGACAGGGAAACAGATACGCAGTATTTT

D gene: TRBD1
J gene: TRBJ2-4
clone size: NA
V gene: TRBV28
CDR3 protein: CASSPVDRGSWNIQYF
CDR3 DNA: TGTGCCAGCAGTCCGGTGGACAGGGGGTCTTGGAACATTCAGTACTTC

D gene: TRBD2
J gene: TRBJ2-6
clone size: NA
V gene: TRBV10-3
CDR3 protein: CAISGGRGGGQAGANVLTF
CDR3 DNA: TGTGCCATCAGTGGAGGGAGGGGAGGCGGCCAAGCTGGGGCCAACGTCCTGACTTTC

D gene: NA
J gene: TRBJ2-6
clone size: NA
V gene: TRBV7-9
CDR3 protein: CASTVNSGANVLTF
CDR3 DNA: TGTGCCAGCACGGTGAACTCTGGGGCCAACGTCCTGACTTTC

D gene: TRBD2
J gene: TRBJ2-1
clone size: NA
V gene: TRBV11-2
CDR3 protein: CASSFGGVYNEQFF
CDR3 DNA: TGTGCCAGCAGCTTCGGGGGGGTATACAATGAGCAGTTCTTC

D gene: NA
J gene: TRBJ2-7
clone size: NA
V gene: TRBV5-6
CDR3 protein: CASSQRPLGVQYF
CDR3 DNA: TGTGCCAGCAGCCAGAGGCCGTTGGGAGTGCAGTACTTC

D gene: TRBD2
J gene: TRBJ2-7
clone size: NA
V gene: TRBV2
CDR3 protein: CASSAASGSYEQYF
CDR3 DNA: TGTGCCAGCAGTGCGGCTAGCGGAAGCTACGAGCAGTACTTC

D gene: TRBD1
J gene: TRBJ2-2
clone size: NA
V gene: TRBV10-3
CDR3 protein: CAISPGQGFAGELFF
CDR3 DNA: TGTGCCATCAGTCCCGGACAGGGGTTCGCCGGGGAGCTGTTTTTT